This TCR beta chain derives from a study of T cells in Graves' hyperthyroidism and ophthalmopathy. The table lists this clonotype with a few counts. The TCR beta CDR3 regions underwent amplification using RNA transcripts as the source. HTBI primers were the set used in a first-round RT-PCR of the TCR CDR3. TCRdb re-analysed the multiplex PCR reads in MiXCR, keeping a single row per CDR3 protein. Among a few hundred thousand distinct CDR3 sequences, 22% were seen once, and the ten largest hold around 47%. Looked up from germline, CDR1 is SNHLY and CDR2 is FYNNEI. Between the trimmed V and J ends, which lost 4 bases and 4 bases, there was a span of 7 bases. CDR3 size: 13 residues.

The chain joins TRBV2 to TRBJ1-4, with D uncertain. Sequenced material: blood. The sequence was obtained from a woman in her 70s with Graves' ophthalmopathy. The CDR3 DNA sequence: TGTGCCAGCAGTGCCCGGGTTAATGAAAAACTGTTTTTT. This codes for CASSARVNEKLFF.